This entry features one T cell receptor beta chain sequence. This sample is part of a study of control samples from healthy donors and cancer patients. The table came from immunoSEQ multiplex PCR; TCRdb's copy has only in-frame clones and leaves some out. The table lists more than 75,000 clones, roughly 86% of them singletons. CDR1 is SGHRS, CDR2 YFSETQ, per germline. This CDR3 region has 14 residues. Trimming took 2 bases from V and 0 from J, leaving 7 bases between them. This chain connects TRBV5-1 to TRBJ2-3, with D possibly being TRBD1 (5 bases). The sample comprised blood. The clonotype comes from a man over 45 in good health. The CDR3 region has the DNA TGCGCCAGCAGCTTACAGGAGAGCACAGATACGCAGTATTTT. Translating gives CASSLQESTDTQYF.